Following are 17 T cell receptor beta chains from one sample sequenced in a study of a mutant IDH1 vaccine in newly diagnosed glioma. Time point of the sample: week 47, end of study. In every dose of vaccine, 300 ug of mutant IDH1 20-mer peptide was given alongside topical imiquimod. Data came from immunoSEQ multiplex PCR; TCRdb stores just in-frame clones and leaves some out. The sample yields about 59,000 clones, 75% to 90% seen once. Antigens of these TCRs are unknown. The specimen comprised PBMCs, sampled from a glioma patient whose treatment included an IDH1 peptide vaccine. The source is a man aged 30 to 45 with glioma.

The genes are TRBV7-8 and TRBJ2-6, with 7 bases fitting TRBD1. CDR3 length: 19 residues. After removal of 4 bases from V and 0 bases from J, the junction contained 12 bases not matched to a gene. Germline V lookup: CDR1 SGHVS, CDR2 FQNEAQ. The CDR3 here is CASSYRTGWTDSGANVLTF. The DNA of the CDR3 is TGTGCCAGCAGCTATCGGACAGGATGGACCGACTCTGGGGCCAACGTCCTGACTTTC.

A few counts support this clone. The chain recombines TRBV10-2 with TRBJ2-7, with 8 nucleotides matching TRBD1. This CDR3 contains 13 residues. The V gene end was trimmed by 4 bases and the J gene end by 3 bases; junction bases not matched to a gene: 2. Germline CDR1 and CDR2: WSHSY and SAAADI. DNA of the CDR3: TGCGCCAGCAGTGGAACAGGGGGCTACGAGCAGTACTTC. Amino acid sequence: CASSGTGGYEQYF.

The gene calls are TRBV5-1 and TRBJ1-4, with TRBD1 matching over 7 bases. The germline CDR1 and CDR2 sequences are SGHRS and YFSETQ. This CDR3 has 18 amino acids. Trimming cost V 4 bases and J 0 bases; bases outside gene matches: 12. CDR3 DNA: TGCGCCAGCAGCGAAGGAGACAGGGCACTTGCAACTAATGAAAAACTGTTTTTT. Translation gives CASSEGDRALATNEKLFF.

The CDR3 loop reads CASSIPRAENIQYF. The CDR3 DNA sequence: TGTGCCAGTAGTATCCCCCGGGCAGAAAACATTCAGTACTTC. The chain recombines TRBV19 with TRBJ2-4; no clear D. CDR1 is LNHDA and CDR2 is SQIVND in the germline V gene (reference sequence). CDR3 length equals 14 residues. V lost 3 bases and J 5 bases, leaving 11 bases between the germline ends.

The chain has TRBV5-1 and TRBJ1-2; D ambiguous. CDR3 length: 13 residues. CDR1 is SGHRS and CDR2 is YFSETQ in the germline V gene. V lost 5 bases and J lost 6, with 14 bases in between. DNA for the CDR3: TGCGCCAGCAGTGGCCTCGGTAGAAATGGCTACACCTTC. Translating gives CASSGLGRNGYTF.

This clone was seen a few times. DNA of the CDR3: TGTGCCAGCAGCCAAGAACCCGAAATACAGACAGGGTTGAACACTGAAGCTTTCTTT. Protein: CASSQEPEIQTGLNTEAFF. V gene TRBV4-2 combines with J gene TRBJ1-1; 7 bases are shared with TRBD1. Trimming removed 0 bases from V and 0 bases from J; junction bases left unmatched: 13. This CDR3 comprises 19 residues. Germline CDR1 LGHNA, CDR2 YNFKEQ.

CDR3 loop: CASSARGGRETQYF. The CDR3 region has the DNA TGTGCCAGTAGTGCTCGGGGGGGCCGAGAGACCCAGTACTTC. The chain joins TRBV19 to TRBJ2-5, with 8 bases identical to TRBD2. V shed 5 bases and J 4 bases; nucleotides not matched to a gene: 6. The CDR3 runs 14 residues. CDR1 is LNHDA, CDR2 SQIVND, per germline (reference sequence).

CDR3 in amino acids: CASSQGGPRGLASWDTQYF. As DNA, the CDR3 is TGTGCCAGCAGCCAAGGGGGTCCCCGGGGACTAGCCAGTTGGGATACGCAGTATTTT. The V and J genes are TRBV4-2 and TRBJ2-3; the match to TRBD2 covers 9 bases. J lost 6 bases, V lost 1 base, and 17 bases had no gene match. Looked up from germline, CDR1 is LGHNA and CDR2 is YNFKEQ. This CDR3 is built from 19 residues.

In this sample, this clone turned up once. This sequence joins TRBV28 and TRBJ1-2, with 11 bases fitting TRBD1. The CDR3 consists of 14 residues. From germline, CDR1 is MDHEN and CDR2 SYDVKM. The J segment lost 7 bases and the V segment lost 5 bases, leaving 6 bases of the junction unmatched. This CDR3 is CASSQPGTGGGYTF. CDR3 DNA: TGTGCCAGCAGTCAGCCAGGGACAGGGGGTGGCTACACCTTC.

This clone was seen only once. This chain uses TRBV18 with TRBJ1-2; D ambiguous. The CDR3 loop spans 14 amino acids. The V gene's germline CDR1 is KGHSH and CDR2 LQKENI. With 3 bases removed from V and 2 bases from J, the gap between germline ends came to 10 bases. The CDR3 bases are TGTGCCAGCTCACCGGTCGGCAGGAACTATGGCTACACCTTC. As protein: CASSPVGRNYGYTF.

The gene calls are TRBV28 and TRBJ1-2; no clear D gene. Germline assignment: CDR1 MDHEN and CDR2 SYDVKM. This CDR3 spans 12 amino acids. V was shortened by 3 bases and J by 4 bases, with 6 bases between the two germline ends. The CDR3 region is CASSFEVYGYTF. The CDR3, as DNA: TGTGCCAGCAGTTTCGAAGTCTATGGCTACACCTTC.

The chain couples TRBV5-1 to TRBJ2-5; 9 bases line up with TRBD2. With V trimmed by 0 bases and J by 8 bases, 11 bases remained unmatched. The V gene's germline CDR1 is SGHRS and CDR2 YFSETQ. This CDR3 has 16 residues. The CDR3 reads CASSLALAGPPKTQYF. Written as DNA, the CDR3 is TGCGCCAGCAGCTTGGCCCTAGCGGGGCCACCTAAAACCCAGTACTTC.

The chain uses TRBV19 and TRBJ2-3, with 7 bases lining up with TRBD1. Germline lookup yields CDR1 LNHDA and CDR2 SQIVND (reference sequence). V was pared by 6 bases and J by 1 base, with 7 bases of the junction left unmatched. The CDR3 totals 15 residues. CDR3 sequence reads: CASRINRGGTDTQYF. For the CDR3, the DNA is TGTGCCAGTAGAATAAACAGGGGTGGCACAGATACGCAGTATTTT. Supplemented by reference TRBV19 and TRBJ2-3, the full variable domain reads DGGITQSPKYLFRKEGQNVTLSCEQNLNHDAMYWYRQDPGQGLRLIYYSQIVNDFQKGDIAEGYSVSREKKESFPLTVTSAQKNPTAFYLCASRINRGGTDTQYFGPGTRLTVL.

The chain uses TRBV28 and TRBJ2-7; D gene ambiguous. Germline CDR1 and CDR2: MDHEN and SYDVKM. This CDR3 region has 14 residues. V lost 4 bases to trimming and J lost 0 bases, with 10 bases between them. CDR3 DNA: TGTGCCAGCAGTTCCCGGTTAAGCTCCTACGAGCAGTACTTC. It yields the protein CASSSRLSSYEQYF.

This chain uses TRBV7-9 with TRBJ2-7, with D uncertain. In germline, CDR1 is SEHNR, CDR2 FQNEAQ (reference sequence). Trimming left V 5 bases short and J 5 bases short, with 22 bases between. This CDR3 is built from 16 residues. The CDR3 loop reads CASSTYRTQHANEQYF. The DNA of the CDR3 is TGTGCCAGCAGCACTTACCGGACGCAGCATGCGAACGAGCAGTACTTC. Looking up the rest from reference TRBV7-9 and TRBJ2-7 gives the full variable domain: DTGVSQNPRHKITKRGQNVTFRCDPISEHNRLYWYRQTLGQGPEFLTYFQNEAQLEKSRLLSDRFSAERPKGSFSTLEIQRTEQGDSAMYLCASSTYRTQHANEQYFGPGTRLTVT.

This clone was detected a few times. The chain joins TRBV4-1 to TRBJ1-2; 10 bases agree with TRBD1. Germline V lookup: CDR1 MGHRA, CDR2 YSYEKL. With V trimmed by 4 bases and J by 2 bases, 4 bases remained unmatched. The CDR3 covers 15 residues. The CDR3 region is CASSRPGQGNYGYTF. In DNA form, the CDR3 reads TGCGCCAGCAGCCGCCCGGGACAGGGGAACTATGGCTACACCTTC.

The genes are TRBV9 and TRBJ2-2; possible D gene TRBD2, 6 bases. Germline CDR1 is SGDLS and CDR2 is YYNGEE. This CDR3 region has 16 residues. With 1 base removed from V and 6 bases from J, the gap between germline ends came to 16 bases. The CDR3 DNA sequence: TGTGCCAGCAGCGTATCGGGGGTTCAAGCAGCCGGGGAGCTGTTTTTT. Translated, it gives CASSVSGVQAAGELFF.